The 14 T cell receptor beta chains listed next were all sequenced from one sample in a study of T cell changes during pregnancy in multiple sclerosis (dated by TCRdb to about 2019). The library was prepared using the immunoSEQ multiplex PCR assay. Drawn from immuneACCESS, this table holds only the in-frame rearrangements with V and J called that TCRdb kept. Clones are partly lost; checked studies trace under half to an unresolved V gene and leave the rest unexplained. The sample profile shows approximately 100,000 clones; about 90% of them were found once. The ten largest make up roughly 2.1% of the sample. Specimen: peripheral blood, collected after pregnancy. The receptors were sampled from a female donor in good health, enrolled as a control in a pregnancy study.

V gene TRBV5-1 combines with J gene TRBJ2-5, with a possible D match to TRBD2 (6 bases). The CDR3 consists of 13 residues. Germline V gene lookup returns CDR1 SGHRS and CDR2 YFSETQ. The ends were cut back, 4 bases at V and 5 bases at J, with 12 bases in the middle. CDR3 region: CASSETGRETQYF. The CDR3 DNA reads as TGCGCCAGCAGCGAGACTGGGAGGGAGACCCAGTACTTC.

The gene calls are TRBV18 and TRBJ1-2, with D possibly being TRBD1 (5 bases). Germline assignment: CDR1 KGHSH and CDR2 LQKENI. The CDR3 runs to 14 residues. V was cut by 5 bases and J by 6 bases, with 16 bases left in between. CDR3 nucleotide sequence: TGTGCCAGCTCATCCCAGGGTTTATCGAATGGCTACACCTTC. Protein product: CASSSQGLSNGYTF.

The chain recombines TRBV7-8 with TRBJ2-7, with 10 bases aligning to TRBD2. The V segment lost 1 base and the J segment 2 bases; nucleotides outside the gene matches: 5. The CDR3 has 16 amino acids. Germline V gene sequence: CDR1 SGHVS, CDR2 FQNEAQ. The CDR3 bases are TGTGCCAGCAGCTTAGAGGCTAGCGGGGGTACCTACGAGCAGTACTTC. It specifies CASSLEASGGTYEQYF.

The chain has TRBV19 and TRBJ2-7; D is possibly TRBD2 (6 bases). This CDR3 contains 14 residues. V was pared by 6 bases and J by 4 bases, with 16 bases between. Germline-derived CDR1 and CDR2 are LNHDA and SQIVND (reference sequence). This CDR3 reads CASSRDSEGYEQYF. CDR3 nucleotide sequence: TGTGCCAGTAGCCGGGACTCGGAGGGGTACGAGCAGTACTTC.

The genes are TRBV21-1 and TRBJ2-2; the listed D gene, TRBD1, was not tested against the DNA. TRBV21-1 is classified as a pseudogene. The CDR3 contains 17 residues. CDR3 DNA: TGTGCCAGCAGCACACGAAGGGGGACAGGGGATGCCGGGGAGCTGTTTTTT. Protein: CASSTRRGTGDAGELFF.

This clone was seen just once. The chain links TRBV2 to TRBJ2-7, with D possibly matching TRBD2 (6 bases). Germline V lookup: CDR1 SNHLY, CDR2 FYNNEI. The CDR3 sequence is 14 residues long. V gave up 11 bases and J gave up 2 bases, with 19 bases separating them. CDR3 in DNA: TGTGCCCGCGGGGACTTCCGAAACACCTACGAGCAGTACTTC. Translating it yields CARGDFRNTYEQYF.

V usage is TRBV18 and J usage is TRBJ2-7; 9 nucleotides align to TRBD2. V was pared by 6 bases and J by 5 bases, with 17 bases of the junction left unmatched. Germline lookup yields CDR1 KGHSH and CDR2 LQKENI. The CDR3 has 17 amino acids. In DNA, the CDR3 is TGTGCCAGCTCGCAACGGGGAGGGGCGGGGGGGCCTGACGAGCAGTACTTC. It encodes CASSQRGGAGGPDEQYF.

The chain has TRBV7-2 and TRBJ2-2; 9 bases fit TRBD2. The trim removed 4 bases at V and 5 bases at J, leaving 5 bases unmatched. The length of the CDR3 is 15 residues. CDR1 and CDR2 (germline): SGHTA, FQGNSA. The CDR3 nucleotides are TGTGCCAGCAGCTATAGCGGGAGTAGAACCGGGGAGCTGTTTTTT. It translates to CASSYSGSRTGELFF.

CDR3 loop: CARRNPGGTEAFF. In DNA form, the CDR3 reads TGTGCCCGACGAAACCCAGGGGGAACTGAAGCTTTCTTT. The chain is built from TRBV19 and TRBJ1-1; TRBD1 matches at 7 bases. V lost 11 bases and J lost 5; bases outside the gene matches: 11. Germline-derived CDR1 and CDR2 are LNHDA and SQIVND (reference sequence). The CDR3 is 13 amino acids.

This chain uses TRBV10-2 with TRBJ1-4; TRBD1 matches 8 bases. Per the germline V gene, CDR1 is WSHSY and CDR2 is SAAADI. Unmatched junction bases numbered 8, after V lost 6 bases and J lost 8 bases. This CDR3 spans 14 amino acids. In nucleotides, the CDR3 is TGCGCCAGCAGCTTGGACAGGGAAGGCGAAAAACTGTTTTTT. Amino acids: CASSLDREGEKLFF.

The rearrangement joins TRBV18 to TRBJ2-7, with TRBD1 as a possible D gene (5 bases). V lost 0 bases and J 4 bases, leaving 10 bases between the germline ends. This CDR3 comprises 14 residues. Looked up from germline, CDR1 is KGHSH and CDR2 is LQKENI. The CDR3 sequence is CASSPPGVGYEQYF. DNA for the CDR3: TGTGCCAGCTCACCACCAGGGGTGGGGTACGAGCAGTACTTC.

The chain carries TRBV14 and TRBJ2-1, with 8 bases identical to TRBD2. Germline loops: CDR1 SGHDN, CDR2 FVKESK. CDR3 length equals 16 residues. The trim removed 4 bases at V and 4 bases at J, leaving 9 bases unmatched. CDR3: CASSRDTSGLYNEQFF. The DNA of the CDR3 is TGTGCCAGCAGCCGTGATACTAGCGGTCTGTACAATGAGCAGTTCTTC.

V and J are TRBV27 and TRBJ2-2, with a tentative D call TRBD2 (6 bases). V gave up 2 bases and J gave up 6 bases, with 19 bases separating them. CDR1 and CDR2 (germline): MNHEY, SMNVEV (reference sequence). This CDR3 has 17 residues. The CDR3 protein is CASSLEPTSLGAGELFF. Here the CDR3 DNA reads TGTGCCAGCAGTTTAGAACCGACTAGTCTCGGGGCCGGGGAGCTGTTTTTT.

CDR3 DNA: TGTGCCAGCAGTTTCACTAGCGGGGGGGCCAATGAGCAGTTCTTC. It encodes CASSFTSGGANEQFF. This chain links TRBV27 with TRBJ2-1; the match to TRBD2 covers 13 bases. Unmatched junction bases numbered 2, after V lost 3 bases and J lost 6 bases. CDR1 and CDR2 from the germline V gene are MNHEY and SMNVEV (reference sequence). The CDR3 loop spans 15 amino acids.